This is a list of T cell receptor beta chains from one sample in a study of blood T cell repertoires in COVID-19. The method was immunoSEQ multiplex PCR; TCRdb's version includes in-frame clones alone and lacks a portion of them. The sample holds 450,000 or so clones, 89% seen once. The sequenced sample was peripheral blood. These receptors were collected from a man between 18 and 29 years old with COVID-19, enrolled during active disease. CDR3s include the opening cysteine and the closing phenylalanine or tryptophan. A D gene is named only where the DNA matches it firmly. Clone size is not always given. Where it is, it says once, few, many or a class for expanded clones.

size	D	J	V	DNA	CDR3
.	TRBD1	TRBJ2-2	TRBV5-8	TGTGCCAGCAGACAGACAGGGAGTACTGGGGAGCTGTTTTTT	CASRQTGSTGELFF
.	.	TRBJ2-1	TRBV24-1	TGTGCCACCAGTGATTTGGGCACCAACAATGAGCAGTTCTTC	CATSDLGTNNEQFF
.	.	TRBJ2-1	TRBV9	TGTGCCAGCAGCGTGGGCAGCTCCTACAATGAGCAGTTCTTC	CASSVGSSYNEQFF
.	.	TRBJ2-7	TRBV11-3	TGTGCCAGCAGCTCAGGGGTAGGGCGGGAGCAGTACTTC	CASSSGVGREQYF
.	.	TRBJ1-6	TRBV6-5	TGTGCCAGCAGTTACTTGGTGACCGGGGGACATTCACCCCTCCACTTT	CASSYLVTGGHSPLHF
once	TRBD1	TRBJ1-6	TRBV6-1	TGTGCCAGCAGTGAAACAGGGGGTAATCCGAATTCACCCCTCCACTTT	CASSETGGNPNSPLHF
.	TRBD2	TRBJ2-6	TRBV7-9	TGTGCCAGCAGCCCCCCGACTAGCCAAAGCTCTGGGGCCAACGTCCTGACTTTC	CASSPPTSQSSGANVLTF
.	TRBD1	TRBJ1-1	TRBV6-4	TGTGCCAGCAGTGGAAGCGGGGACAGGGGTGGGTGCACTGAAGCTTTCTTT	CASSGSGDRGGCTEAFF
.	.	TRBJ2-7	TRBV10-3	TGTGCCATCAGTGAATCTCCCTTTGCAGGGTCGCCTTACGAGCAGTACTTC	CAISESPFAGSPYEQYF
.	.	TRBJ2-7	TRBV19	TGTGCCAGTAGTGCAAGCGGGGGACAGGGCCTCTTGGAGCAGTACTTC	CASSASGGQGLLEQYF
.	.	TRBJ2-1	TRBV10-3	TGTGCCATCACCGTGGGACCGGAGGGTGAGCAGTTCTTC	CAITVGPEGEQFF
.	.	TRBJ2-1	TRBV24-1	TGTGCCACCAGTGACCCCAGTGGCGGCAAGAGCTCCTACAATGAGCAGTTCTTC	CATSDPSGGKSSYNEQFF
.	TRBD1	TRBJ2-3	TRBV5-6	TGTGCCAGCAGCCCGGACAGGGCCCAATACACAGATACGCAGTATTTT	CASSPDRAQYTDTQYF
.	.	TRBJ1-5	TRBV19	TGTGCCAGTACCTGGGAGCGGAATCAGCCCCAGCATTTT	CASTWERNQPQHF
once	.	TRBJ1-2	TRBV12-3/TRBV12-4	TGTGCCAGCAGTTCAGGAACCATCTATGGCTACACCTTC	CASSSGTIYGYTF
.	TRBD1	TRBJ2-3	TRBV24-1	TGTGCCACCAGTGGCGGGACAGGCACCCACTCTAGCACAGATACGCAGTATTTT	CATSGGTGTHSSTDTQYF
.	TRBD2	TRBJ2-1	TRBV27	TGTGCCAGCATCCCCCGCCCTGGACTAGCGGGAGTGGGTGAGCAGTTCTTC	CASIPRPGLAGVGEQFF
.	TRBD1	TRBJ2-2	TRBV5-1	TGCGCCAGCAGCTTAATCTTCGGACAGGGTGTGGAGGAGCTGTTTTTT	CASSLIFGQGVEELFF
.	TRBD1	TRBJ1-1	TRBV6-5	TGTGCCAGCAGTTACTCAGGCGCTGCGGACAGGGGTTGGACTTTCTTT	CASSYSGAADRGWTFF
.	TRBD1	TRBJ1-1	TRBV18	TGTGCCAGCTCCCCTGGACAGGGCGCTGAAGCTTTCTTT	CASSPGQGAEAFF
.	TRBD2	TRBJ2-1	TRBV5-1	TGCGCCAGCAGCTTGGAAGTGGGAGGGCCTGTGAGCTCCTACAATGAGCAGTTCTTC	CASSLEVGGPVSSYNEQFF
.	TRBD1	TRBJ1-2	TRBV19	TGTGCCAGTAGTATAGGAGTAGGGACAGGAGCCTATGGCTACACCTTC	CASSIGVGTGAYGYTF
few	.	TRBJ2-2	TRBV9	TGTGCCAGCAGCTCTCCTGACAGCCCCACCGGGGAGCTGTTTTTT	CASSSPDSPTGELFF
.	.	TRBJ2-7	TRBV4-1	TGCGCCAGCAGCCAAGATCACAGGGAAACCTACGAGCAGTACTTC	CASSQDHRETYEQYF
.	.	TRBJ1-1	TRBV19	TGTGCCAGTACCAAGGGCGGGGTTGGCACTGAAGCTTTCTTT	CASTKGGVGTEAFF
.	.	TRBJ1-1	TRBV18	TGTGCCAGCGCCGAATCGGGCGGGACGAACACTGAAGCTTTCTTT	CASAESGGTNTEAFF
.	.	TRBJ2-3	TRBV30	TGTGCCTGGAGTGCGGCTAGGATCCGAACGCAGTATTTT	CAWSAARIRTQYF
.	TRBD2	TRBJ2-3	TRBV7-6	TGTGCCAGCAGCATGACTAGCGGGGGCCCCACAGATACGCAGTATTTT	CASSMTSGGPTDTQYF
.	.	TRBJ2-2	TRBV7-8	TGTGCCAGCAGCTTAGGACTCGCGAACACCGGGGAGCTGTTTTTT	CASSLGLANTGELFF
.	TRBD1	TRBJ1-2	TRBV3-1/TRBV3-2	TGTGCCAGCAGCCTAGACAGGGGATATGGCTACACCTTC	CASSLDRGYGYTF
few	.	TRBJ1-5	TRBV7-8	TGTGCCAGCAGCTTAGGAACGGTTAATCAGCCCCAGCATTTT	CASSLGTVNQPQHF
.	.	TRBJ1-3	TRBV5-6	TGTGCCAGCAGCTTGGGACCAGGGGTTGGAAACACCATATATTTT	CASSLGPGVGNTIYF
.	.	TRBJ2-1	TRBV6-1	TGTGCCAGCAGTGCTACCCCCGGGACTCCCCGAGGTGAGCAGTTCTTC	CASSATPGTPRGEQFF
.	.	TRBJ2-1	TRBV7-9	TGTGCCAGCAGCCGGACTCCCCTCCATGAGCAGTTCTTC	CASSRTPLHEQFF
once	TRBD2	TRBJ2-7	TRBV2	TGTGCCAGTAGACTAGCGGGGAGAGGCGAGCAGTACTTC	CASRLAGRGEQYF
many	.	TRBJ2-7	TRBV7-8	TGTGCCAGCAGCTTAAATTTGGTAGCGGAATCCTACGAGCAGTACTTC	CASSLNLVAESYEQYF
.	.	TRBJ1-5	TRBV19	TGTGCCAGTAGAACCGCGGACGGGAATAGCAATCAGCCCCAGCATTTT	CASRTADGNSNQPQHF
.	.	TRBJ2-5	TRBV19	TGTGCCAGTAGTATTGGGGGGGCGGAGACCCAGTACTTC	CASSIGGAETQYF
once	TRBD2	TRBJ2-1	TRBV27	TGTGCCAGCAGTCCCCTTTTGGGCGGGAGAATCTACAATGAGCAGTTCTTC	CASSPLLGGRIYNEQFF
.	.	TRBJ2-2	TRBV24-1	TGTGCCACCAGTGAGGCCCCCACCGGGGAGCTGTTTTTT	CATSEAPTGELFF
.	.	TRBJ2-7	TRBV23-1	TGCGCCAGCAGTCAATCCTCGGGGGATCGCTACGAGCAGTACTTC	CASSQSSGDRYEQYF
.	TRBD1	TRBJ2-2	TRBV9	TGTGCCAGCAGCGTAGTTCAGGGGGCGACCGGGGAGCTGTTTTTT	CASSVVQGATGELFF
once	.	TRBJ1-2	TRBV3-1/TRBV3-2	TGTGCCAGCAGCCAAGAGCCCGGGAGCCCTCGGGTAAGCTACACCTTC	CASSQEPGSPRVSYTF
.	TRBD2	TRBJ2-1	TRBV4-1	TGCGCCAGCAGCCACCCGAGGACTAGCGGGAATTACAATGAGCAGTTCTTC	CASSHPRTSGNYNEQFF
.	TRBD2	TRBJ2-1	TRBV4-1	TGCGCCAGCAGCCAAGGGGTAGCGGGAACGGGGGATGAGCAGTTCTTC	CASSQGVAGTGDEQFF
.	.	TRBJ2-7	TRBV5-1	TGCGCCAGCAGCCCCTTAAGGGGAAGTGAGCAGTACTTC	CASSPLRGSEQYF
.	.	TRBJ2-5	TRBV11-2	TGTGCCAGCAGCTTAGCTGTGCCTATTCGGGAGACCCAGTACTTC	CASSLAVPIRETQYF
.	.	TRBJ2-7	TRBV5-6	TGTGCCAGCAATGGAGGTTTAAACTACGAGCAGTACTTC	CASNGGLNYEQYF
.	TRBD2	TRBJ2-3	TRBV7-6	TGTGCCAGCAGCTTAAAGCAGCGGGGGGGGGCAAATACGCAGTATTTT	CASSLKQRGGANTQYF
.	.	TRBJ2-2	TRBV9	TGTGCCAGCAGCGATTGGAGTACCGGGGAGCTGTTTTTT	CASSDWSTGELFF
.	TRBD1	TRBJ1-2	TRBV19	TGTGCCAGTAGTTTCTGGACAGGGGGCTACACCTTC	CASSFWTGGYTF
few	TRBD1	TRBJ2-2	TRBV18	TGTGCCAGCTCACCCCAAACAGGGGATGGCGGGGAGCTGTTTTTT	CASSPQTGDGGELFF
.	TRBD1	TRBJ2-5	TRBV7-9	TGTGCCAGCAGCTTAGGGGGACAGAGGGTCAGCGAGACCCAGTACTTC	CASSLGGQRVSETQYF